Below are 21 T cell receptor beta chains sequenced from a single sample in a study of T cell responses to AZD1222 COVID-19 vaccine (dated by TCRdb to about 2021). Per the publication, the time point label means: baseline before first vaccination. Libraries were prepared through the immunoSEQ multiplex PCR assay. In its TCRdb copy, this immuneACCESS table keeps in-frame sequences only and misses some clones. Where compared with another copy, unresolved V genes explain less than half of these, and the others have no known cause. The sample profile shows some 160,000 clones; just under 95% of them were found once. The ten biggest clones cover 1.6% of the sample. Specimen: peripheral blood, collected on day 0 of AZD1222 vaccination. These receptors were taken from an adult in good health.

This rearrangement joins TRBV9 to TRBJ1-4; D unclear. Germline V gene sequence: CDR1 SGDLS, CDR2 YYNGEE. The CDR3 has 15 residues. Trimming shortened V by 0 bases and J by 0 bases, and 6 bases separated the two germline ends. The CDR3 DNA follows: TGTGCCAGCAGCGTAGGATGGGCAACTAATGAAAAACTGTTTTTT. It codes for CASSVGWATNEKLFF. Variable domain in full (rest from reference TRBV9 and TRBJ1-4): DSGVTQTPKHLITATGQRVTLRCSPRSGDLSVYWYQQSLDQGLQFLIQYYNGEERAKGNILERFSAQQFPDLHSELNLSSLELGDSALYFCASSVGWATNEKLFFGSGTQLSVL.

V is TRBV19 and J is TRBJ2-6, with D unclear. CDR3 length equals 15 residues. CDR1 and CDR2 from the germline V gene are LNHDA and SQIVND (reference sequence). V was shortened by 1 base and J by 0 bases, with 4 bases between the two germline ends. CDR3 in amino acids: CASSIVSSGANVLTF. The CDR3 DNA follows: TGTGCCAGTAGTATAGTGTCCTCTGGGGCCAACGTCCTGACTTTC.

The chain is built from TRBV7-9 and TRBJ1-1; possible D gene TRBD1, 6 bases. This CDR3 has 15 residues. Trimming cost V 5 bases and J 5 bases, with 18 bases left between them. Germline CDR1 is SEHNR and CDR2 is FQNEAQ (reference sequence). DNA for the CDR3: TGTGCCAGCAGCGACGCTTCAGGGGTTTGGACTGAAGCTTTCTTT. Translated: CASSDASGVWTEAFF.

This chain uses TRBV5-4 with TRBJ2-1; 9 bases are shared with TRBD1. With V trimmed by 4 bases and J by 4 bases, 6 bases remained unmatched. The germline V gene encodes CDR1 SGHNT and CDR2 YYREEE (reference sequence). There are 15 residues in the CDR3. The CDR3 loop reads CASSLQGARYNEQFF. The CDR3 bases are TGTGCCAGCAGCCTACAGGGGGCGCGATACAATGAGCAGTTCTTC.

V gene TRBV9 combines with J gene TRBJ2-1; 12 nucleotides match TRBD2. The CDR3 runs to 15 residues. V shed 4 bases, J shed 8 bases, and the junction held 7 bases outside the gene matches. The germline gives CDR1 SGDLS, CDR2 YYNGEE. This chain's CDR3 is CASSLAGLAGYEQFF. CDR3 DNA sequence: TGTGCCAGCAGCCTCGCAGGACTAGCGGGGTATGAGCAGTTCTTC. The whole variable domain, remainder taken from reference TRBV9 and TRBJ2-1, is DSGVTQTPKHLITATGQRVTLRCSPRSGDLSVYWYQQSLDQGLQFLIQYYNGEERAKGNILERFSAQQFPDLHSELNLSSLELGDSALYFCASSLAGLAGYEQFFGPGTRLTVL.

This clone was observed a few times. The chain uses TRBV5-1 and TRBJ1-3, with TRBD1 matching over 7 bases. The CDR3 is 14 residues long. V trimming: 4 bases; J trimming: 2 bases; junction bases outside the gene matches: 3. CDR1 is SGHRS, CDR2 YFSETQ, per germline. The chain's CDR3 is CASSLGTAGNTIYF. The CDR3 DNA reads as TGCGCCAGCAGCCTCGGGACAGCTGGAAACACCATATATTTT.

The genes are TRBV5-6 and TRBJ1-5; D might be TRBD1 (5 bases). CDR3 length: 14 amino acids. Germline V gene data show CDR1 as SGHDT and CDR2 as YYEEEE. V lost 0 bases and J 7 bases, leaving 11 bases between the germline ends. This CDR3 reads CASSLGQIPQPQHF. The CDR3 region has the DNA TGTGCCAGCAGCTTGGGACAGATACCCCAGCCCCAGCATTTT. The complete variable domain, with remaining parts taken from reference TRBV5-6 and TRBJ1-5, reads DAGVTQSPTHLIKTRGQQVTLRCSPKSGHDTVSWYQQALGQGPQFIFQYYEEEERQRGNFPDRFSGHQFPNYSSELNVNALLLGDSALYLCASSLGQIPQPQHFGDGTRLSIL.

V is TRBV19 and J is TRBJ2-1; D ambiguous. Germline V lookup: CDR1 LNHDA, CDR2 SQIVND (reference sequence). Trimming pared 9 bases from V and 6 bases from J, leaving 18 bases between. This CDR3 is built from 14 residues. The CDR3 DNA is TGTGCCAGCCGTTCAAACCCCTCGGGCAATGAGCAGTTCTTC. Its protein product is CASRSNPSGNEQFF.

The genes are TRBV18 and TRBJ2-7; a possible D gene is TRBD1 (5 bases). CDR1 and CDR2 from the germline V gene are KGHSH and LQKENI. The CDR3 contains 12 residues. V was clipped by 2 bases and J by 9 bases, with 11 bases between them. The CDR3 nucleotides are TGTGCCAGCTCACCAGGCCAGGGCGCGCAGTACTTC. It codes for CASSPGQGAQYF.

The chain links TRBV7-3 to TRBJ2-2, with TRBD2 as a possible D gene (5 bases). The V gene's germline CDR1 is SGHTA and CDR2 FQGTGA. Trimming pared 2 bases from V and 5 bases from J, leaving 12 bases between. The CDR3 is 15 residues long. CDR3 sequence (DNA): TGTGCCAGCAGCTTACTAGGAGGAGGAACCGGGGAGCTGTTTTTT. Its translation is CASSLLGGGTGELFF.

The chain joins TRBV5-4 to TRBJ1-2; 9 nucleotides match TRBD1. Per the germline V gene, CDR1 is SGHNT and CDR2 is YYREEE (reference sequence). The CDR3 is 16 residues long. The ends lost 5 bases at V and 6 bases at J; junction bases unmatched: 14. This CDR3 reads CASSDRGLEEGNGYTF. DNA for the CDR3: TGTGCCAGCAGTGACAGGGGGTTAGAGGAAGGGAATGGCTACACCTTC.

This chain uses TRBV5-1 with TRBJ2-1; 8 bases map to TRBD2. With 2 bases clipped from V and 5 bases from J, the junction kept 6 bases outside the gene matches. The germline CDR1 and CDR2 sequences are SGHRS and YFSETQ. The CDR3 totals 15 residues. CDR3 bases: TGCGCCAGCAGCTTCGGGGGGGCCGCCCACAATGAGCAGTTCTTC. Translation: CASSFGGAAHNEQFF.

The CDR3 DNA reads as TGTGCCAGCAGTTTAGCACAGGGCTATGGCTACACCTTC. Amino acids: CASSLAQGYGYTF. The chain joins TRBV12-3 or TRBV12-4 to TRBJ1-2, with a possible D match to TRBD1 (6 bases). With 0 bases removed from V and 4 bases from J, the gap between germline ends came to 6 bases. The CDR3 spans 13 residues.

V gene TRBV5-5 combines with J gene TRBJ1-6; the match to TRBD1 covers 11 bases. CDR3 length: 17 residues. J lost 5 bases, V lost 1 base, and 5 bases had no gene match. Germline lookup yields CDR1 SGHKS and CDR2 YYEKEE (reference sequence). CDR3 sequence (DNA): TGTGCCAGCAGCTTGAGGGACAGGGGGATGGATAATTCACCCCTCCACTTT. This sequence encodes CASSLRDRGMDNSPLHF.

V usage is TRBV15 and J usage is TRBJ2-5; 8 bases align to TRBD2. Germline V CDR1 and CDR2: LNHNV, YYDKDF (reference sequence). CDR3 length: 16 amino acids. After removal of 5 bases from V and 2 bases from J, the junction contained 10 bases not matched to a gene. The CDR3 DNA follows: TGTGCCACCAGCTTACGAAGAATAGCGGGGCAAGAGACCCAGTACTTC. Amino acid sequence: CATSLRRIAGQETQYF.

The chain joins TRBV7-9 to TRBJ2-1, with 10 bases aligning to TRBD1. Germline V gene data show CDR1 as SEHNR and CDR2 as FQNEAQ (reference sequence). V lost 8 bases, J lost 5 bases, and 9 bases stayed unmatched. This CDR3 comprises 15 residues. CDR3 coding DNA: TGTGCCAGCGGGCCTCCCGGGACAGGGGACAATGAGCAGTTCTTC. Translated, it gives CASGPPGTGDNEQFF.

The CDR3 is CASSLTQGNEQFF. DNA of the CDR3: TGTGCCAGCAGCTTAACTCAGGGAAATGAGCAGTTCTTC. This rearrangement joins TRBV7-3 to TRBJ2-1; D possibly corresponds to TRBD1 (5 bases). The ends were cut back, 0 bases at V and 7 bases at J, with 7 bases in the middle. This CDR3 has 13 amino acids. CDR1 and CDR2 (germline): SGHTA, FQGTGA.

This chain connects TRBV7-9 to TRBJ1-4; TRBD1 matches at 8 bases. J lost 7 bases, V lost 3 bases, and 7 bases had no gene match. The CDR3 runs 15 residues. CDR1 and CDR2 from the germline V gene are SEHNR and FQNEAQ (reference sequence). The CDR3 loop reads CASSFGQGGSEKLFF. The CDR3 nucleotides read TGTGCCAGCAGCTTTGGACAGGGAGGTAGTGAAAAACTGTTTTTT.

Concerning this clone: Other DNA variants within this sample encode the same CDR3. This chain links TRBV18 with TRBJ1-2; D perhaps matches TRBD1 (5 bases). The CDR3 covers 11 residues. V was trimmed by 3 bases and J by 8 bases, leaving 7 bases between them. Per germline, CDR1 KGHSH and CDR2 LQKENI. CDR3 nucleotide sequence: TGTGCCAGCTCACCGGGGCGCGGCTACACCTTC. This translates into CASSPGRGYTF. Complete variable domain (other parts from reference TRBV18 and TRBJ1-2): NAGVMQNPRHLVRRRGQEARLRCSPMKGHSHVYWYRQLPEEGLKFMVYLQKENIIDESGMPKERFSAEFPKEGPSILRIQQVVRGDSAAYFCASSPGRGYTFGSGTRLTVV.

The chain links TRBV5-6 to TRBJ1-2; 8 bases match TRBD1. The CDR3 is 17 residues long. Germline lookup yields CDR1 SGHDT and CDR2 YYEEEE. Germline trimming cut 1 base from V and 2 bases from J; bases unmatched to any gene: 10. The CDR3, as DNA: TGTGCCAGCAGCTTGTTGGGCAGGGGGCTCAACAACTATGGCTACACCTTC. Translation gives CASSLLGRGLNNYGYTF.

This clone was seen only once. This chain uses TRBV30 with TRBJ1-4; TRBD1 might be the D (6 bases). The CDR3 runs to 13 residues. CDR1 is GTSNPN, CDR2 SVGIG, per germline (reference sequence). V was cut by 2 bases and J by 6 bases, with 10 bases left in between. The CDR3: CAWSLGADEKLFF. CDR3 nucleotide sequence: TGTGCCTGGAGTTTGGGGGCTGATGAAAAACTGTTTTTT.